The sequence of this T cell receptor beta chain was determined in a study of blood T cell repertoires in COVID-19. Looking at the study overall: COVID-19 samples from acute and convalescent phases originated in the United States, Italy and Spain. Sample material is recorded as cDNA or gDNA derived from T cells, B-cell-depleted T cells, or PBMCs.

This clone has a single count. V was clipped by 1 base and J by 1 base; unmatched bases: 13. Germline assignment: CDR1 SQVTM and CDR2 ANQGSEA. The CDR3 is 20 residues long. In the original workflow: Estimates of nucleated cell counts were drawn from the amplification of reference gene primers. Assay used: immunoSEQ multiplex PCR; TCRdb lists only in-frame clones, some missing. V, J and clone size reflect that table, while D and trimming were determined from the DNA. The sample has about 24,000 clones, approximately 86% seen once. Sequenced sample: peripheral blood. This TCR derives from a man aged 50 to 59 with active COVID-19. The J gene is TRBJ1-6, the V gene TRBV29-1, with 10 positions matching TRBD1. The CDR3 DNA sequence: TGCAGCGTTGAAGCCTCCGGGACAGGGGAGGGAATTTCCTATAATTCACCCCTCCACTTT. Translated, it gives CSVEASGTGEGISYNSPLHF. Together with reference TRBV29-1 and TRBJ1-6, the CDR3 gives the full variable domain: SAVISQKPSRDICQRGTSLTIQCQVDSQVTMMFWYRQQPGQSLTLIATANQGSEATYESGFVIDKFPISRPNLTFSTLTVSNMSPEDSSIYLCSVEASGTGEGISYNSPLHFGNGTRLTVT.